The subject of this entry is one T cell receptor beta chain. The antigen it binds to is not known. No qualities accompany the bases; no much larger clone lies one base away. These data are taken from a study of cytomegalovirus exposure and HLA in healthy donors (TCRdb year 2017). Context from the whole study: According to an earlier analysis of several hundred of the donors, roughly 180 million T cells yielded roughly 110 million unique TCR beta sequences and more than 250 Gb of sequence data. Approximately 330 gigabases of sequencing data and around 80 million unique TCR sequences made up an early release that covered 500 to 650 HLA-typed donors. Of the 350 to 450 genotyped donors, more than 75% were placed in the genetic ancestry cluster associated with self-reported Caucasian donors. The study aimed to test whether signatures of past pathogen exposure could be identified by cataloging public T cell receptors. Using immunosequencing, the study profiled T cell repertoires from 550 to 750 subjects and related those repertoires to cytomegalovirus serostatus. Besides the first cohort of approximately 710 subjects, a separate validation cohort made up of 95 to 150 different subjects was used. To predict cytomegalovirus infection status, the study combined high-throughput TCR immunosequencing, statistical association of individual TCRs with disease status, and machine learning. To study patterns of TCR occurrence, a later analysis re-analyzed previously published TCR beta repertoires from just over 650 donors and added high-resolution HLA genotyping. In the later analysis, no new phenotypic data were used to find candidate immune exposures; instead, reliance was placed on TCR beta sequences and their occurrence across donors. An earlier analysis of around 540 of the donors applied high-throughput TCR beta sequencing to assess whether each TCR beta V gene segment acted as functional or pseudogenic. Donor age, sex, ethnicity and CMV serostatus were compiled alongside the repertoire data. In a later genetic analysis, genome-wide SNP genotypes for about three fifths of the 666 donors were used, and that subset was treated as a discovery cohort. All discovery cohort repertoires had been generated on a single sequencing platform. HLA typing included class I and class II loci at four-digit resolution. Typing coverage differed by locus: A, B, C, DRB1 and DQB1 were typed in roughly 620-630 donors, DQA1 in roughly 500, DPA1 in 600 to 610, and DPB1 in 450 to 480. Because of strong linkage in the cohort, roughly five DR-DQ haplotypes were treated as single units for association and clustering. Among around 400 genotyped donors of the cohort, an average of approximately 230,000 unique TCR beta nucleotide sequences were sequenced per donor, roughly 20% of them non-productive. On the study overall, not on this receptor specifically: The cohort was sequenced for TCR beta chains only, and without alpha or paired-chain data the features that could be detected were limited. The study listed over 150 TCR beta chains as associated with cytomegalovirus. A further reported finding was that TCR beta sequences accurately predicted the HLA-A and HLA-B alleles for most subjects in the first cohort. Because the 87-base-pair reads could not distinguish some IMGT-functional V segments, including TRBV6-2 and TRBV6-3, those segments were excluded. Most TCR sequences were observed very rarely across donors, whereas some public TCRs were present in many individuals. In vitro tests confirmed that a few of the cytomegalovirus-associated TCR beta chains recognize cytomegalovirus antigens. Sequencing depth was assumed to be roughly uniform across donors in the presence/absence analyses, though that assumption may not hold. In a later analysis, TCR association rates were found to vary across HLA loci, with the most associated TCRs seen for DRB1 alleles and the fewest for HLA-C alleles. A group of highly shared sequence variants was considered likely to be a technical artifact of the sequencing pipeline. An earlier analysis of approximately 570 of the donors showed that most TCR beta V segments appeared in productive rearrangements either about 90% or about 30% of the time, which broadly matched IMGT annotations. In a later analysis, most CMV-associated TCR beta chains were found to appear HLA-restricted, with HLA associations seemingly driven largely by CMV exposure. Linkage disequilibrium might explain the correlated functional status among segregating V segments, but an unknown experimental factor could not be excluded. In both the original and validation cohorts, the classifier was reported to diagnose cytomegalovirus status with high specificity and sensitivity. It was suggested by the authors that the approach could potentially be generalized to other disease states and immunological phenotypes. Because counts were too low, about 18 rarely observed V segments, including chromosome 9 orphons, were left out of the earlier analysis of some 600 of the donors. Strong co-occurrence of HLA alleles, especially DR and DQ, made assigning TCR associations to individual alleles difficult. CMV serostatus was the only immune exposure information available for the cohort. At a false discovery rate of 0.05, a later analysis linked fewer than 20,000 TCR beta sequences to specific HLA alleles. Compared with the roughly 600-donor mean, donors in an Asian-associated ancestry cluster had fewer N-insertions in productive TCRs, according to a later genetic analysis. In a later analysis, HLA-associated TCR beta chains were found to be more clonally expanded and to have lower generation probabilities than equally common non-associated chains. Several of the top co-occurrence clusters appeared to be linked to parvovirus B19, influenza, CMV and Epstein-Barr virus, according to a later analysis. Because HLA typing was missing for some donors at each locus, association tests included only the typed subset. V-gene and J-gene trimming of TCR beta chains was associated with a missense DCLRE1C variant in a later genetic analysis, and the association was replicated in an independent cohort.

Unmatched junction bases come to 6, with V trimmed by 3 bases and J by 8 bases. The CDR3 starts with the cysteine, ends with the phenylalanine, and has 14 residues. The entry retains the CDR3 DNA only, 42 bases that are in frame from base 1. Based on the germline V gene (reference sequence), the CDR1 and CDR2 sequences are LNHNV and YYDKDF. The cohort was made up of 500 to 800 healthy bone marrow donors. At the time of sampling, all cohort members were nominally healthy, though unrecorded immune exposures were likely present. The donor tested CMV seropositive, placing the donor among the 250 to 350 seropositive members of the cohort. A peripheral blood sample was provided by each donor, and peripheral blood mononuclear cells were used for TCR beta sequencing. The Qiagen DNeasy Blood Extraction Kit was used to extract genomic DNA from the blood cell samples. Receptor libraries were prepared by the immunoSEQ multiplex PCR assay. For the multiplex PCR, a mixture combining 60 forward primers for TCR Vbeta segments and 13 reverse primers for TCR Jbeta segments was used. The CDR3 region of rearranged TCR beta genes was amplified from genomic DNA by a multiplex PCR assay. Amplified TCR beta libraries were sequenced as 87-base-pair reads on the Illumina HiSeq System. The paper's data handling went like this. A later analysis tallied roughly 80 million unique TCR beta chains across the approximately 670 repertoires, and about 12 million of those chains were shared by two or more donors. To remove PCR and sequencing errors, raw reads were error-corrected and collapsed into unique sequences using a nearest-neighbor algorithm that merged closely related sequences. Alignment of CDR3 sequences to IMGT reference sequences was used to assign V, D and J gene segments. For a sequence to be retained, a match of at least six nucleotides was required to both a V gene segment and a J gene segment. A rearrangement was called productive if the CDR3 had no stop codons and remained in frame with V and J, and every other rearrangement was called non-productive. Following IMGT convention, CDR3 was defined as the stretch from the second conserved V-encoded cysteine to the conserved J-encoded phenylalanine. The earlier analysis of about 610 of the donors excluded sequences that lacked an unambiguous match to a single V gene segment. An earlier analysis of almost 600 of the donors classified V segments as functional when productive rearrangements were above 56.7% and as segregating when the standard deviation between donors was above 5%. To diagnose cytomegalovirus status from the catalog of TCR beta chain sequences, a statistical classification framework was built. In a later analysis, V and J genes were assigned by comparing TCR nucleotide sequences against IMGT/GENE-DB human TR gene sequences. In a later analysis, CDR3 sequences and most-parsimonious VDJ recombination scenarios were assigned using the TCRdist pipeline. In a later analysis, each TCR beta chain was defined by its CDR3 amino acid sequence together with its V-gene family, and reads without a unique V-gene family were excluded. In a later analysis, 500 to 700 highly shared, low-generation-probability nucleotide sequences were removed to address suspected cross-contamination and a sequencing artifact. For each public chain, a later analysis derived a clonal expansion index from normalized ranks of inferred template counts within each repertoire. In a later analysis, generation probabilities were computed using a VDJ recombination model fitted to out-of-frame rearrangements, and the results were checked against IGoR. In a later analysis, TCR-TCR, TCR-HLA and TCR-CMV co-occurrence was scored with hypergeometric tests, and a repertoire-size bias correction was applied to TCR pairs. A later analysis estimated false discovery rates by permuting HLA or CMV assignments 20 times. In a later analysis, co-occurring TCRs were grouped using DBSCAN, with TCRdist sequence similarity added in when clustering inside HLA-allele-positive subsets. Repertoires with fewer than 30,000 or more than 120,000 public chains, plus five repertoires with anomalous nucleotide sharing, were excluded from co-occurrence clustering. Entries here come from immuneACCESS through TCRdb and include only in-frame sequences with V and J called. Some clones fail to appear in such tables; in the studies checked, an unresolved V gene covers under half of the shortfall, and the cause of the remainder is unknown. Clonal size and the V and J genes are those of that table, whereas D and trimming came from the DNA. This sample lists about 130,000 clones; about 70% were detected once. The top ten clonotypes cover roughly an eighth of the sample.

This clonotype was obtained from a woman between 55 and 75 years old in good health and CMV-seropositive. The sequence joins TRBV15 to TRBJ2-1; a stretch of 8 junction bases matches TRBD2. Sequenced: PBMCs. The DNA sequence is TGTGCCACCAGCAGGGGGCGGGAGGTCGATGAGCAGTTCTTC. Translated, it gives CATSRGREVDEQFF.